This entry concerns a single TCR beta chain. Its binding antigen is unknown. It has no much larger one-base neighbor in the sample; base qualities were not kept. Library preparation employed the immunoSEQ multiplex PCR assay. For the multiplex PCR, a mixture combining 60 forward primers for TCR Vbeta segments and 13 reverse primers for TCR Jbeta segments was used. The CDR3 region of rearranged TCR beta genes was amplified from genomic DNA by a multiplex PCR assay. The amplified TCR beta libraries were sequenced on the Illumina HiSeq System as 87-base-pair reads. Under the source paper's analysis protocol: A later analysis counted 75 million to 100 million unique TCR beta chains across the 650 to 800 repertoires, and 9 million to 14 million of these chains were shared by at least two donors. A nearest-neighbor algorithm error-corrected the raw reads and collapsed the reads into unique sequences, merging closely related sequences to remove PCR and sequencing errors. Alignment of CDR3 sequences to IMGT reference sequences was used to assign V, D and J gene segments. For a sequence to be retained, a match of at least six nucleotides was required to both a V gene segment and a J gene segment. Rearrangements were classified as productive when the CDR3 lacked stop codons and remained in frame with V and J, and all other rearrangements were classified as non-productive. Following IMGT convention, CDR3 was defined as the stretch from the second conserved V-encoded cysteine up to the conserved J-encoded phenylalanine. Sequences without an unambiguous match to a single V gene segment were excluded from the earlier analysis of about 630 of the donors. In an earlier analysis of approximately 560 of the donors, a V segment was called functional when productive rearrangements were above 56.7%, and segregating when the standard deviation between donors exceeded 5%. A statistical classification framework was built for diagnosing cytomegalovirus status from the catalog of TCR beta chain sequences. A later analysis assigned V and J genes by comparing TCR nucleotide sequences with IMGT/GENE-DB human TR gene sequences. A later analysis assigned CDR3 sequences and most-parsimonious VDJ recombination scenarios with the TCRdist pipeline. In a later analysis, every TCR beta chain was defined by the combination of its CDR3 amino acid sequence and its V-gene family, and reads without a unique V-gene family were dropped. To address suspected cross-contamination and a sequencing artifact, a later analysis removed 592 highly shared, low-generation-probability nucleotide sequences. A later analysis calculated a clonal expansion index for each public chain from normalized within-repertoire ranks of inferred template counts. In a later analysis, generation probabilities were computed with a VDJ recombination model fitted to out-of-frame rearrangements, and the resulting probabilities were checked against IGoR. Hypergeometric tests were used in a later analysis to score TCR-TCR, TCR-HLA and TCR-CMV co-occurrence, with a repertoire-size bias correction applied to the TCR pairs. To estimate false discovery rates, a later analysis permuted the HLA or CMV assignments 20 times. In a later analysis, co-occurring TCRs were grouped using DBSCAN, with TCRdist sequence similarity added in when clustering inside HLA-allele-positive subsets. Repertoires with fewer than 30,000 or more than 120,000 public chains, plus five repertoires with anomalous nucleotide sharing, were excluded from co-occurrence clustering. TCRdb carries this immuneACCESS record with in-frame sequences only. Its versions omit some clonotypes, under half of them owing to an unresolved V gene in the studies checked, with the rest unexplained. For V, J and clone size, that table is used; D and trimming come from the DNA. This sample is represented by over 130,000 clones; under 70% of them were singletons. The ten largest clones capture 5.5% to 7% of the sample.

In total, 666 healthy bone marrow donors made up the cohort. Cohort members were all nominally healthy when sampled, although unrecorded immune exposures were likely present. The donor was CMV seronegative and belonged to the group of 352 seronegative cohort members. Every donor gave a peripheral blood sample, and the peripheral blood mononuclear cells from that sample were used for TCR beta sequencing. The Qiagen DNeasy Blood Extraction Kit was used to extract genomic DNA from the blood cell samples. This record comes from a study of cytomegalovirus exposure and HLA in healthy donors (TCRdb year 2017). With regard to the full study: An earlier analysis of some 500 of the donors reported roughly 270 Gb of sequence data and 117 million unique TCR beta sequences from 150 million to 200 million T cells. An early release covering roughly 640 HLA-typed donors comprised approximately 300 gigabases of sequencing data and around 85 million unique TCR sequences. Of the 398 genotyped donors, over 70% fell in the genetic ancestry cluster associated with self-reported Caucasian donors. The study was designed to test whether signatures of past pathogen exposure could be identified by cataloging public T cell receptors. The study profiled the T cell repertoires of approximately 700 subjects by immunosequencing and related them to cytomegalovirus serostatus. In addition to the first cohort of 666 subjects, a separate validation cohort of 100 to 150 different subjects was used. High-throughput TCR immunosequencing, statistical association of individual TCRs with disease status, and machine learning were combined to predict cytomegalovirus infection status. In a later analysis, previously published TCR beta repertoires from more than 500 donors were re-analyzed and high-resolution HLA genotyping was added so that TCR occurrence patterns could be studied. Rather than using new phenotypic data, the later analysis identified candidate immune exposures from TCR beta sequences and from how often those sequences occurred across donors. In an earlier analysis of around 540 of the donors, high-throughput TCR beta sequencing was used to judge whether each TCR beta V gene segment behaved as functional or pseudogenic. Alongside the repertoire data, information on donor age, sex, ethnicity and CMV serostatus was compiled. A later genetic analysis took genome-wide SNP genotypes for about 60% of the roughly 670 donors and used that subset as a discovery cohort. All discovery cohort repertoires had been generated using a single sequencing platform. Both class I and class II loci were covered by HLA typing, at four-digit resolution. Typing coverage varied by locus: 629-630 donors for A, B, C, DRB1 and DQB1; more than 500 for DQA1; 606 for DPA1; roughly 450 for DPB1. Five DR-DQ haplotypes were handled as single units for association and clustering, since linkage in the cohort was strong. Among a few hundred genotyped donors of the cohort, an average of around 240,000 unique TCR beta nucleotide sequences were sequenced per donor, approximately 20% of them non-productive.

Broad study findings and their caveats: Across donors, most TCR sequences were observed very rarely, whereas some public TCRs were present in many individuals. In a later analysis, HLA-associated TCR beta chains showed more clonal expansion and lower generation probabilities than non-associated chains that were equally common. This cohort had only TCR beta chains sequenced, and the lack of alpha or paired-chain data limited which features could be detected. A later analysis found that most CMV-associated TCR beta chains appeared HLA-restricted, with HLA associations seemingly driven largely by CMV exposure. For the cohort, immune exposure information was limited to CMV serostatus. A group of highly shared sequence variants was considered likely to be a technical artifact of the sequencing pipeline. The earlier analysis of fewer than 750 of the donors excluded roughly 17 rarely observed V segments, including chromosome 9 orphons, because counts were too low. In a later analysis, several top co-occurrence clusters were reported to appear linked to parvovirus B19, influenza, CMV and Epstein-Barr virus. The authors suggested that the approach could potentially be generalized to other disease states and immunological phenotypes. HLA typing was unavailable for some donors at each locus, so association tests used only the typed subset. A total of around 150 TCR beta chains were listed by the study as associated with cytomegalovirus. Broadly in line with IMGT annotations, most TCR beta V segments showed up in productive rearrangements about 87% or about 30% of the time in an earlier analysis of 450 to 750 of the donors. Linkage disequilibrium might explain the correlated functional status among segregating V segments, but an unknown experimental factor could not be ruled out. Three of the identified cytomegalovirus-associated TCR beta chains were confirmed in vitro to be specific for cytomegalovirus antigens. When HLA alleles, especially DR and DQ, strongly co-occurred, TCR associations were difficult to assign to individual alleles. In a later genetic analysis, fewer N-insertions in productive TCRs were reported among donors in an Asian-associated ancestry cluster than the roughly 640-donor mean. A further reported finding was that TCR beta sequences accurately predicted the HLA-A and HLA-B alleles for most subjects in the first cohort. At a false discovery rate of 0.05, a later analysis linked approximately 18,000 TCR beta sequences to specific HLA alleles. Sequencing depth was assumed to be roughly uniform across donors in the presence/absence analyses, though that assumption may not hold. In a later genetic analysis, a missense DCLRE1C variant was associated with V-gene and J-gene trimming of TCR beta chains, and the association was replicated in an independent cohort. In a later analysis, the rate of TCR association differed among HLA loci, with DRB1 alleles having the most associated TCRs and HLA-C alleles having the fewest. In both the original and validation cohorts, the classifier was reported to diagnose cytomegalovirus status with high specificity and sensitivity. The 87-base-pair reads could not distinguish some IMGT-functional V segments, including TRBV6-2 and TRBV6-3, so those segments were excluded.

Per the germline V gene, ENHRY is the CDR1 and SYGVKD is the CDR2. The CDR3 goes from the cysteine to the phenylalanine over 13 residues. Only the CDR3 region is kept as DNA, spanning 39 bases read in frame from base 1. Trimming leaves V shorter by 8 bases and J shorter by 4 bases, with the junction holding 3 bases beyond the gene matches. The specimen was PBMCs. The TCR sequence derives from an older woman in good health and CMV-seronegative. This chain joins TRBV10-3 to TRBJ2-3, with 10 bases in between that match TRBD1. CDR3 reads: CAIQGQGADTQYF. The bases are TGTGCCATCCAAGGACAGGGGGCAGATACGCAGTATTTT.